Listed here are 10 T cell receptor beta chains from one sample, sequenced in a study of human thymus T cells. The study used thymus tissue resected during corrective heart surgery. The repertoire was sequenced with immunoSEQ multiplex PCR; TCRdb's copy has only in-frame clones and lacks some. The sample has tens of thousands of clones; approximately 95% are singletons. Material for sequencing was thymus tissue. Receptors originate from a girl under three years old with a congenital heart defect but otherwise immunologically healthy.

This clone was picked up one time. The J gene is TRBJ1-2, the V gene TRBV19, with TRBD1 matching over 7 bases. Losses at the gene ends were 6 bases for V and 1 base for J; bases not matched to a gene: 14. The germline V gene encodes CDR1 LNHDA and CDR2 SQIVND (reference sequence). The CDR3 runs to 17 residues. For the CDR3, the DNA is TGTGCCAGTAGGCCGAGACAGGGTCCGTTGGGTAACTATGGCTACACCTTC. It translates to CASRPRQGPLGNYGYTF.

This chain joins TRBV5-6 and TRBJ1-2, with D maybe TRBD1 (5 bases). Germline CDR1 and CDR2: SGHDT and YYEEEE. The CDR3 loop spans 15 amino acids. The V end lost 2 bases, the J end lost 4 bases, and 15 bases lay between the germline ends. The CDR3 here is CASSFTGLSFYGYTF. The CDR3 DNA follows: TGTGCCAGCAGCTTTACGGGGCTGTCTTTCTATGGCTACACCTTC.

The J gene is TRBJ1-2, the V gene TRBV20-1; D is perhaps TRBD1 (5 bases). The length of the CDR3 is 11 residues. Germline CDR1 is DFQATT and CDR2 is SNEGSKA (reference sequence). Trimming left V 7 bases short and J 4 bases short, with 10 bases between. The CDR3 is CSGGGFYGYTF. CDR3 nucleotide sequence: TGCAGTGGTGGGGGGTTCTATGGCTACACCTTC.

The CDR3 sequence is CASSFHVRQGLVAPQHF. The CDR3 nucleotides read TGTGCCAGCAGTTTTCACGTCAGACAGGGACTAGTGGCGCCCCAGCATTTT. The rearrangement uses TRBV6-8 and TRBJ1-5, with 7 bases lining up with TRBD1. Germline V CDR1 and CDR2: MNHGY, SAAAGT. V dropped 4 bases and J dropped 9; count of bases not matched to a gene: 18. The CDR3 is 17 amino acids.

V and J are TRBV27 and TRBJ1-3, with D perhaps TRBD1 (5 bases). This CDR3 is built from 13 residues. Germline V CDR1 and CDR2: MNHEY, SMNVEV (reference sequence). Trimming took off 4 bases at V and 8 bases at J, with 12 bases between the two ends. The CDR3 nucleotides are TGTGCCAGCAGTTGGGACGGCGGTGACACCATATATTTT. Encoded protein: CASSWDGGDTIYF.

This chain joins TRBV5-1 and TRBJ2-5, with TRBD2 matching 13 bases. Germline CDR1 SGHRS, CDR2 YFSETQ. V shed 0 bases and J 2 bases; nucleotides not matched to a gene: 1. CDR3 size: 16 residues. CDR3 sequence reads: CASSLGTSGRQETQYF. The DNA for the CDR3 is TGCGCCAGCAGCTTGGGGACTAGCGGGAGACAAGAGACCCAGTACTTC. The full variable domain, in which reference TRBV5-1 and TRBJ2-5 provide the parts outside the CDR3, is KAGVTQTPRYLIKTRGQQVTLSCSPISGHRSVSWYQQTPGQGLQFLFEYFSETQRNKGNFPGRFSGRQFSNSRSEMNVSTLELGDSALYLCASSLGTSGRQETQYFGPGTRLLVL.

The chain employs TRBV28 and TRBJ1-1; D gene ambiguous. V was clipped by 4 bases and J by 4 bases, with 10 bases between them. This CDR3 comprises 13 residues. CDR1 and CDR2 from the germline V gene are MDHEN and SYDVKM. DNA of the CDR3: TGTGCCAGCAGTTACGCGGCAGCCACTGAAGCTTTCTTT. Translated, it gives CASSYAAATEAFF.

V gene TRBV15 combines with J gene TRBJ2-1; no definite D call. CDR3 size: 11 residues. Germline CDR1 is LNHNV and CDR2 is YYDKDF (reference sequence). Trimming left V 3 bases short and J 9 bases short, with 6 bases between. CDR3 DNA sequence: TGTGCCACCAGCAGGGTCCGTGAGCAGTTCTTC. This encodes CATSRVREQFF. Looking up the rest from reference TRBV15 and TRBJ2-1 gives the full variable domain: DAMVIQNPRYQVTQFGKPVTLSCSQTLNHNVMYWYQQKSSQAPKLLFHYYDKDFNNEADTPDNFQSRRPNTSFCFLDIRSPGLGDTAMYLCATSRVREQFFGPGTRLTVL.

This chain connects TRBV7-3 to TRBJ1-2; D uncertain. The V end lost 1 base, the J end lost 4 bases, and 7 bases lay between the germline ends. The CDR3 totals 13 residues. Per the germline V gene, CDR1 is SGHTA and CDR2 is FQGTGA. The CDR3, as DNA: TGTGCCAGCAGCTTAATAGACTCCTATGGCTACACCTTC. This sequence encodes CASSLIDSYGYTF. Supplemented by reference TRBV7-3 and TRBJ1-2, the full variable domain reads GAGVSQTPSNKVTEKGKYVELRCDPISGHTALYWYRQSLGQGPEFLIYFQGTGAADDSGLPNDRFFAVRPEGSVSTLKIQRTERGDSAVYLCASSLIDSYGYTFGSGTRLTVV.

The chain links TRBV7-6 to TRBJ2-3; the D call may be TRBD1 or TRBD2 (5 bases each). Per the germline V gene, CDR1 is SGHVS and CDR2 is FNYEAQ. V was clipped by 4 bases and J by 6 bases, with 17 bases between them. This CDR3 has 15 residues. The CDR3 region is CASSSARQRDDTQYF. The CDR3 DNA sequence: TGTGCCAGCAGCTCCGCCCGGCAGAGGGACGATACGCAGTATTTT.